This TCR beta chain is from a study of CD8+CD57+ T cells in acquired aplastic anemia. Study-level background: Sorted CD4+ and CD8+ cells yielded roughly 3.1 ug of DNA on average. Overall study findings and caveats: Between patients and controls, approximately 29 CD8+ CDR3 sequences were found in common. Patients showed no significant difference from controls in CD8+ Simpson's diversity.

Of note for this clonotype: What it recognizes is unknown. At one end the junction does not follow the germline gene, possibly because of a read error.

Profiling of TCR beta VDJ combinations and CDR3 sequences used genomic DNA as template. TCRdb re-called the reads through MiXCR, storing one row per CDR3 protein. The sample shows a few hundred thousand distinct CDR3 sequences, about two thirds of them seen only once. This CDR3 is 17 amino acids long. The germline V gene has CDR1 SGDLS and CDR2 YYNGEE. The chain recombines TRBV9 with TRBJ1-2, with unresolved D. The receptor was derived from a human donor in good health, serving as a control. The sample was sorted CD4+, CD8+, or CD8+CD57+ T cells (not recorded which) from PBMCs. CDR3 DNA sequence: TGCGCCAGCAGCCTAGAGAGTAAGACCTACGACTACTATGGCTACACCTTC. Its translation: CASSLESKTYDYYGYTF.